Listed below are T cell receptor beta chains from one sample, sequenced in a study of cytomegalovirus exposure and HLA in healthy donors. Sequencing used immunoSEQ multiplex PCR; TCRdb keeps in-frame clones, though not all of them. The table includes roughly 120,000 clones, about 83% detected once. The sequenced material came from PBMCs. The receptor source for this set is a man aged 18 to 30 in good health and CMV-seronegative. The CDR3 runs from the conserved cysteine through the conserved F or W. D genes are given only for firm matches. Not every row has a clone size; where given, it reads once, few, many or a size class.

len: 15
d_gene: TRBD2
v_gene: TRBV6-6
abundance: NA
j_gene: TRBJ2-1
CDR3aa: CASSYGSGGYNEQFF
CDR3nt: TGTGCCAGCAGTTACGGGAGCGGGGGGTACAATGAGCAGTTCTTC

len: 15
d_gene: TRBD2
v_gene: TRBV6-1
abundance: NA
j_gene: TRBJ2-1
CDR3aa: CASSEGVAGRNEQFF
CDR3nt: TGTGCCAGCAGTGAAGGAGTAGCGGGGAGGAATGAGCAGTTCTTC

len: 16
d_gene: NA
v_gene: TRBV15
abundance: NA
j_gene: TRBJ2-7
CDR3aa: CATSPEGKGVNYEQYF
CDR3nt: TGTGCCACCAGCCCCGAAGGAAAAGGGGTTAACTACGAGCAGTACTTC

len: 13
d_gene: NA
v_gene: TRBV18
abundance: NA
j_gene: TRBJ1-1
CDR3aa: CASSPKQNTEAFF
CDR3nt: TGTGCCAGCTCACCTAAACAAAACACTGAAGCTTTCTTT

len: 14
d_gene: TRBD2
v_gene: TRBV6-1
abundance: NA
j_gene: TRBJ2-7
CDR3aa: CASNVGTIVDEQYF
CDR3nt: TGTGCCAGCAACGTAGGGACTATCGTCGACGAGCAGTACTTC

len: 16
d_gene: NA
v_gene: TRBV10-3
abundance: few
j_gene: TRBJ1-6
CDR3aa: CAISDLGADIGSPLHF
CDR3nt: TGTGCCATCAGTGATTTGGGGGCGGATATAGGGTCACCCCTCCACTTT

len: 15
d_gene: TRBD1
v_gene: TRBV7-9
abundance: once
j_gene: TRBJ2-7
CDR3aa: CASSEAGGEDYEQYF
CDR3nt: TGTGCCAGCAGCGAAGCAGGGGGCGAGGACTACGAGCAGTACTTC

len: 16
d_gene: NA
v_gene: TRBV19
abundance: few
j_gene: TRBJ1-2
CDR3aa: CASTTSMRIANYGYTF
CDR3nt: TGTGCCAGTACCACAAGTATGAGGATAGCTAACTATGGCTACACCTTC

len: 14
d_gene: TRBD1
v_gene: TRBV29-1
abundance: NA
j_gene: TRBJ1-1
CDR3aa: CSVEKGTGGTEAFF
CDR3nt: TGCAGCGTTGAAAAAGGGACAGGGGGCACTGAAGCTTTCTTT

len: 18
d_gene: TRBD1
v_gene: TRBV7-8
abundance: NA
j_gene: TRBJ2-2
CDR3aa: CASSLDPGQAANTGELFF
CDR3nt: TGTGCCAGCAGCTTAGACCCCGGACAGGCCGCGAACACCGGGGAGCTGTTTTTT

len: 15
d_gene: NA
v_gene: TRBV30
abundance: NA
j_gene: TRBJ2-7
CDR3aa: CAWVPPGRSSYEQYF
CDR3nt: TGTGCCTGGGTCCCCCCCGGGAGATCCTCCTACGAGCAGTACTTC

len: 15
d_gene: NA
v_gene: TRBV28
abundance: NA
j_gene: TRBJ1-5
CDR3aa: CASSSGLRSNQPQHF
CDR3nt: TGTGCCAGCAGTTCGGGACTGCGTAGCAATCAGCCCCAGCATTTT

len: 16
d_gene: TRBD1
v_gene: TRBV5-1
abundance: once
j_gene: TRBJ2-5
CDR3aa: CASSLFDRGDGETQYF
CDR3nt: TGCGCCAGCAGCCTCTTCGACAGGGGAGACGGGGAGACCCAGTACTTC

len: 15
d_gene: TRBD2
v_gene: TRBV27
abundance: NA
j_gene: TRBJ2-1
CDR3aa: CASSFGTSWNNEQFF
CDR3nt: TGTGCCAGCAGTTTCGGGACTAGCTGGAACAATGAGCAGTTCTTC

len: 16
d_gene: NA
v_gene: TRBV19
abundance: NA
j_gene: TRBJ2-7
CDR3aa: CASSIIVSRGTYEQYF
CDR3nt: TGTGCCAGTAGTATAATAGTGAGTAGGGGAACCTACGAGCAGTACTTC

len: 20
d_gene: TRBD2
v_gene: TRBV9
abundance: NA
j_gene: TRBJ2-3
CDR3aa: CASSVDPRGGSGGAQDTQYF
CDR3nt: TGTGCCAGCAGCGTAGATCCGCGGGGAGGTAGCGGGGGGGCACAAGATACGCAGTATTTT

len: 17
d_gene: TRBD1
v_gene: TRBV5-1
abundance: NA
j_gene: TRBJ2-5
CDR3aa: CASSFGSGQPFQETQYF
CDR3nt: TGCGCCAGCAGCTTTGGGTCGGGACAGCCATTCCAAGAGACCCAGTACTTC

len: 12
d_gene: NA
v_gene: TRBV12-5
abundance: NA
j_gene: TRBJ2-1
CDR3aa: CASGLAGNEQFF
CDR3nt: TGTGCTAGTGGTTTGGCGGGCAATGAGCAGTTCTTC

len: 13
d_gene: NA
v_gene: TRBV6-6
abundance: NA
j_gene: TRBJ2-7
CDR3aa: CASSYSERGEQYF
CDR3nt: TGTGCCAGCAGTTACTCGGAACGGGGAGAGCAGTACTTC

len: 15
d_gene: NA
v_gene: TRBV5-8
abundance: NA
j_gene: TRBJ1-3
CDR3aa: CASSLMDRGGNTIYF
CDR3nt: TGTGCCAGCAGCTTAATGGATCGAGGTGGAAACACCATATATTTT

len: 16
d_gene: TRBD1
v_gene: TRBV5-6
abundance: NA
j_gene: TRBJ1-5
CDR3aa: CASSAGTGINNQPQHF
CDR3nt: TGTGCCAGCAGCGCCGGGACAGGGATTAACAATCAGCCCCAGCATTTT

len: 13
d_gene: TRBD1
v_gene: TRBV30
abundance: once
j_gene: TRBJ2-3
CDR3aa: CACDRENTDTQYF
CDR3nt: TGTGCCTGTGACAGGGAGAACACAGATACGCAGTATTTT

len: 18
d_gene: TRBD1
v_gene: TRBV19
abundance: NA
j_gene: TRBJ2-3
CDR3aa: CASSTGTGFGIGTDTQYF
CDR3nt: TGTGCCAGTAGTACTGGGACAGGGTTTGGTATCGGGACAGATACGCAGTATTTT

len: 14
d_gene: NA
v_gene: TRBV7-2
abundance: NA
j_gene: TRBJ2-3
CDR3aa: CASSSGHPGDTQYF
CDR3nt: TGTGCCAGCAGCTCGGGTCATCCCGGGGATACGCAGTATTTT

len: 15
d_gene: TRBD1
v_gene: TRBV30
abundance: NA
j_gene: TRBJ2-1
CDR3aa: CAWRLGDRDYNEQFF
CDR3nt: TGTGCCTGGAGGCTGGGGGACAGGGATTACAATGAGCAGTTCTTC

len: 15
d_gene: TRBD1
v_gene: TRBV7-8
abundance: NA
j_gene: TRBJ2-7
CDR3aa: CASSLLVTGFDEQYF
CDR3nt: TGTGCCAGCAGCTTATTAGTGACAGGGTTTGACGAGCAGTACTTC

len: 15
d_gene: NA
v_gene: TRBV9
abundance: NA
j_gene: TRBJ2-3
CDR3aa: CASSVVAGYTDTQYF
CDR3nt: TGTGCCAGCAGCGTAGTCGCAGGATACACAGATACGCAGTATTTT

len: 15
d_gene: TRBD1
v_gene: TRBV7-2
abundance: NA
j_gene: TRBJ2-5
CDR3aa: CASSLNRGKGETQYF
CDR3nt: TGTGCCAGCAGCTTAAACAGGGGGAAGGGAGAGACCCAGTACTTC

len: 15
d_gene: NA
v_gene: TRBV28
abundance: NA
j_gene: TRBJ2-2
CDR3aa: CASSPGQMNTGELFF
CDR3nt: TGTGCCAGCAGTCCCGGACAGATGAACACCGGGGAGCTGTTTTTT

len: 14
d_gene: TRBD2
v_gene: TRBV5-1
abundance: NA
j_gene: TRBJ2-2
CDR3aa: CASSREGGSGELFF
CDR3nt: TGCGCCAGCAGCCGGGAGGGGGGCTCCGGGGAGCTGTTTTTT

len: 11
d_gene: NA
v_gene: TRBV6-6
abundance: once
j_gene: TRBJ1-3
CDR3aa: CASSISDTIYF
CDR3nt: TGTGCCAGCAGTATTTCGGACACCATATATTTT

len: 19
d_gene: TRBD2
v_gene: TRBV15
abundance: NA
j_gene: TRBJ2-3
CDR3aa: CATSRARRASGYNTDTQYF
CDR3nt: TGTGCCACCAGCAGAGCCCGCCGTGCTAGCGGGTACAACACAGATACGCAGTATTTT

len: 15
d_gene: TRBD2
v_gene: TRBV4-2
abundance: NA
j_gene: TRBJ2-1
CDR3aa: CASSQLTSGDREQFF
CDR3nt: TGTGCCAGCAGCCAATTGACTAGCGGAGACCGAGAGCAGTTCTTC

len: 14
d_gene: TRBD1
v_gene: TRBV10-3
abundance: NA
j_gene: TRBJ1-2
CDR3aa: CAIRGEGTVFGYTF
CDR3nt: TGTGCCATCAGAGGAGAAGGGACAGTCTTCGGCTACACCTTC

len: 15
d_gene: TRBD1
v_gene: TRBV2
abundance: NA
j_gene: TRBJ1-2
CDR3aa: CASLPSKTGEGGYTF
CDR3nt: TGTGCCAGCCTCCCCTCTAAAACAGGGGAAGGTGGCTACACCTTC

len: 14
d_gene: NA
v_gene: TRBV28
abundance: NA
j_gene: TRBJ1-2
CDR3aa: CASSSPGSFYGYTF
CDR3nt: TGTGCCAGCAGTTCGCCCGGGAGTTTCTATGGCTACACCTTC

len: 14
d_gene: TRBD1
v_gene: TRBV9
abundance: NA
j_gene: TRBJ1-2
CDR3aa: CASSKTGGNYGYTF
CDR3nt: TGTGCCAGCAGCAAAACAGGGGGTAACTATGGCTACACCTTC

len: 16
d_gene: TRBD2
v_gene: TRBV2
abundance: NA
j_gene: TRBJ2-5
CDR3aa: CASSDWLAGAQETQYF
CDR3nt: TGTGCCAGCAGTGATTGGCTAGCGGGGGCCCAAGAGACCCAGTACTTC

len: 13
d_gene: TRBD1
v_gene: TRBV11-1
abundance: NA
j_gene: TRBJ1-2
CDR3aa: CASSSGTAYGYTF
CDR3nt: TGTGCCAGCAGCTCCGGGACAGCCTATGGCTACACCTTC

len: 15
d_gene: TRBD1
v_gene: TRBV4-2
abundance: NA
j_gene: TRBJ1-1
CDR3aa: CASSDGTGRETEAFF
CDR3nt: TGTGCCAGCAGCGACGGGACAGGGCGCGAGACTGAAGCTTTCTTT

len: 15
d_gene: TRBD2
v_gene: TRBV5-5
abundance: once
j_gene: TRBJ2-1
CDR3aa: CASSLVSSGMGEQFF
CDR3nt: TGTGCCAGCAGCTTGGTGTCTAGCGGGATGGGTGAGCAGTTCTTC

len: 18
d_gene: TRBD2
v_gene: TRBV25-1
abundance: NA
j_gene: TRBJ2-3
CDR3aa: CASSTTSGGTASTDTQYF
CDR3nt: TGTGCCAGCAGTACCACTAGCGGGGGGACCGCTAGCACAGATACGCAGTATTTT

len: 14
d_gene: NA
v_gene: TRBV14
abundance: NA
j_gene: TRBJ2-4
CDR3aa: CASSHRAGWNIQYF
CDR3nt: TGTGCCAGCAGCCACAGGGCCGGGTGGAACATTCAGTACTTC

len: 13
d_gene: NA
v_gene: TRBV6-5
abundance: NA
j_gene: TRBJ2-3
CDR3aa: CASSQQRGDTQYF
CDR3nt: TGTGCCAGCAGTCAACAGAGAGGGGATACGCAGTATTTT

len: 15
d_gene: TRBD1
v_gene: TRBV5-1
abundance: NA
j_gene: TRBJ1-1
CDR3aa: CASSVLTGSNTEAFF
CDR3nt: TGCGCCAGCAGCGTCTTGACAGGGTCGAACACTGAAGCTTTCTTT

len: 15
d_gene: TRBD2
v_gene: TRBV10-3
abundance: NA
j_gene: TRBJ2-7
CDR3aa: CAISREGLGSYEQYF
CDR3nt: TGTGCCATCAGTCGGGAGGGGCTCGGGTCCTACGAGCAGTACTTC

len: 16
d_gene: TRBD1
v_gene: TRBV5-4
abundance: NA
j_gene: TRBJ2-2
CDR3aa: CASSDRQGAGTGELFF
CDR3nt: TGTGCCAGCAGCGACCGACAGGGGGCGGGCACCGGGGAGCTGTTTTTT

len: 16
d_gene: TRBD1
v_gene: TRBV5-1
abundance: NA
j_gene: TRBJ2-3
CDR3aa: CASSSGTGVSTDTQYF
CDR3nt: TGCGCCAGCAGCTCGGGGACAGGGGTTAGCACAGATACGCAGTATTTT

len: 15
d_gene: TRBD1
v_gene: TRBV5-1
abundance: few
j_gene: TRBJ2-2
CDR3aa: CASSLWDRGVRELFF
CDR3nt: TGCGCCAGCAGCTTGTGGGACAGGGGGGTACGGGAGCTGTTTTTT

len: 17
d_gene: TRBD2
v_gene: TRBV5-1
abundance: NA
j_gene: TRBJ2-1
CDR3aa: CASSLLAGPGSYNEQFF
CDR3nt: TGCGCCAGCAGCCTATTAGCGGGCCCGGGCTCCTACAATGAGCAGTTCTTC

len: 14
d_gene: NA
v_gene: TRBV27
abundance: NA
j_gene: TRBJ1-4
CDR3aa: CASSSRSTNEKLFF
CDR3nt: TGTGCCAGCAGTTCACGGTCAACTAATGAAAAACTGTTTTTT

len: 16
d_gene: NA
v_gene: TRBV14
abundance: NA
j_gene: TRBJ2-2
CDR3aa: CASSQDWAENTGELFF
CDR3nt: TGTGCCAGCAGCCAAGATTGGGCAGAGAACACCGGGGAGCTGTTTTTT

len: 12
d_gene: TRBD1
v_gene: TRBV12-5
abundance: NA
j_gene: TRBJ1-5
CDR3aa: CASQGVNQPQHF
CDR3nt: TGTGCTAGTCAGGGGGTCAATCAGCCCCAGCATTTT

len: 15
d_gene: TRBD2
v_gene: TRBV7-6
abundance: NA
j_gene: TRBJ2-7
CDR3aa: CASSLTSGDGYEQYF
CDR3nt: TGTGCCAGCAGCCTAACCAGCGGGGACGGATACGAGCAGTACTTC

len: 11
d_gene: NA
v_gene: TRBV7-9
abundance: NA
j_gene: TRBJ2-7
CDR3aa: CASSLVDEQYF
CDR3nt: TGTGCCAGCAGCTTAGTCGACGAGCAGTACTTC

len: 15
d_gene: NA
v_gene: TRBV5-4
abundance: NA
j_gene: TRBJ2-7
CDR3aa: CASSYGQTNTYEQYF
CDR3nt: TGTGCCAGCAGCTATGGACAGACCAATACCTACGAGCAGTACTTC